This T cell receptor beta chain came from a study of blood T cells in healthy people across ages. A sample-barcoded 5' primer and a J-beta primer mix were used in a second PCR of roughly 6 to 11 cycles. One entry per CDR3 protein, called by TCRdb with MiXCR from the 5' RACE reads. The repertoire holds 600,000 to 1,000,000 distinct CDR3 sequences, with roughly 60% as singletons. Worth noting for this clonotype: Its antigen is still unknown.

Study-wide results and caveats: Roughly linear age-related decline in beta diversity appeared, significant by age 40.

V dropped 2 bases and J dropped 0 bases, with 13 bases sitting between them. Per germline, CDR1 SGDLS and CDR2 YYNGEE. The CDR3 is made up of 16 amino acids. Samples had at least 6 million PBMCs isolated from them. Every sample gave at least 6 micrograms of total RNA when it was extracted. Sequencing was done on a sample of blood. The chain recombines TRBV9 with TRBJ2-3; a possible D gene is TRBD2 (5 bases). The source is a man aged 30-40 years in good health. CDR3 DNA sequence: TGTGCCAGCAGCGTTAGCGCACTAGACAGCACAGATACGCAGTATTTT. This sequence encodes CASSVSALDSTDTQYF.